This T cell receptor (beta chain) was captured by sequencing in a study of glioma-infiltrating T cells after dendritic cell vaccination (dated by TCRdb to the mid-2010s). About the investigation overall: Of the 15 or so glioblastoma patients in the cohort, all drawn from Phase I and II dendritic cell vaccination trials, 9 were newly diagnosed and 6 had recurrent disease. In glioblastoma patients vaccinated with dendritic cells, deep sequencing of TCR beta CDR3 regions served to measure the amount of tumor-infiltrating lymphocytes and to compare repertoires between tumor and blood. Patients received autologous tumor lysate-pulsed dendritic cell vaccination between 2003 and 2012. Each patient was given three intradermal dendritic cell vaccine injections, spaced two weeks apart, in the arm below the axilla. The vaccine was prepared from monocyte-derived dendritic cells that were cultured for 6 to 7 days with IL-4 and GM-CSF and then pulsed overnight with autologous tumor lysate. Survival after dendritic cell vaccination was correlated with TCR sequencing metrics such as TIL content and the overlap between tumor and blood repertoires. The paper's findings and limits, for the study overall: The response model built on TCR overlap across three groups was characterized as speculative, with prospective validation still needed. After dendritic cell vaccination, a higher estimated pretreatment TIL content predicted longer time to progression and longer overall survival. The cohort was small and heterogeneous, and full blood and tumor sets were available for few patients, with initial-recurrent tumor pairs available for even fewer patients. No direct relationship between TCR clonality and survival was found, suggesting that a diverse polyclonal response may matter.

Using the immunoSEQ assay, TCRB CDR3 regions were amplified from about 1.9 micrograms of genomic DNA, or from all available DNA when less than that was on hand. The multiplex PCR employed 60 forward primers targeting TCR V beta segments and 13 reverse primers targeting J beta segments. Synthetic control templates were spiked into each sample at limiting dilution to estimate reads per starting template. Reads of 87 bp were generated by sequencing on the Illumina HiSeq System. In the original analysis: PCR and sequencing errors were removed by merging closely related sequences with a nearest neighbor algorithm. TCR overlap was defined as the percentage of unique tumor TCR beta sequences that were also present in the same patient's peripheral blood. In its TCRdb copy, this immuneACCESS table keeps in-frame sequences only and misses some clones. Where compared with another copy, unresolved V genes explain less than half of these, and the others have no known cause. The V and J calls and clone size are taken from that table; D and trimming were inferred from the DNA. This sample has about 67,000 clones in its table, and roughly 79% of those were observed once. The top ten clones comprise 7% to 9.5% of the sample.

Details on this clone: This receptor's antigen is unknown. No base quality values were provided; no much bigger clone lies one nucleotide off.

Trimming takes 5 bases from V and 1 base from J, and the germline ends sit 14 bases apart. Reading the germline V gene gives CDR1 MNHEY and CDR2 SVGAGI. The CDR3 runs 15 residues from the cysteine to the phenylalanine. This entry keeps only the CDR3 DNA: 45 bases, framed from base 1. Patients were selected on the basis of adequate residual fresh-frozen tumor tissue and more than two years of available survival data. Molecular status otherwise varied across the glioblastoma patients, but none of them carried an isocitrate dehydrogenase mutation. PBMC were collected before vaccination, two weeks after the third vaccination, and at tumor progression if tumor progression occurred. The Qiagen DNeasy Blood extraction Kit was used to extract genomic DNA.

The chain employs TRBV6-5 and TRBJ1-2; TRBD1 is possibly the D segment (6 matching bases). The TCR was taken from a human donor with glioblastoma. Source: blood, taken before dendritic cell vaccination. The CDR3 protein: CASSTERGINYGYTF. In nucleotides, the sequence is TGTGCCAGCAGTACCGAGAGGGGGATTAACTATGGCTACACCTTC.